This T cell receptor beta chain was observed in a study of early T cells in non-severe SARS-CoV-2 infection. Study-level points and caveats: VDJdb matching favored anti-spike CD8 responses, missing private and CD4 specificities.

Germline CDR1 and CDR2: MNHNS and SASEGT. Trimming took 4 bases from V and 0 from J; bases not matched to a gene: 18. This CDR3 is 20 amino acids long. Each single cDNA molecule received a unique molecular identifier. TCRdb recomputed calls from the 5' RACE reads with MiXCR, one row per CDR3 protein. The sample lists roughly 80,000 distinct CDR3 sequences; around an eighth were seen once. This clonotype was seen more than once but under ten times. Its antigen remains unknown. The clonotype originates from an adult who was a healthcare worker with PCR-confirmed SARS-CoV-2 infection or an uninfected control (not recorded which). Sequenced input: whole blood. The V call is TRBV6-1, the J call TRBJ1-5; 7 bases align to TRBD1. The CDR3 bases are TGTGCCAGCAGTGGCCGGGACAGATACGAGATCTTGAATAGCAATCAGCCCCAGCATTTT. It yields the protein CASSGRDRYEILNSNQPQHF.